Sequencing of this T cell receptor beta chain was carried out in a study of T cell repertoires in aging, cancer and after chemotherapy (dated by TCRdb to the late 2010s). In terms of the full investigation: The donors fell into six age groups ranging from 30 or younger to 70 or older, and each group had at least three individuals. Control TCR repertoires from healthy donors were recorded over several months to years, and clear clonal overlap was observed across re-sampling. Roughly 9.6 million TCR reads were contained in the full dataset. To look at immunoaging and at how T cells reconstitute after chemotherapy, the study profiled TCR beta repertoires in peripheral blood from both healthy donors and cancer patients. Alongside under 100 healthy donors serving as a reference group, the cohort included 218 cancer patients, of whom 90 to 94 had hematological cancers and 110 to 140 had solid cancers.

Rearranged TRB sequences spanning V, D and J segments were amplified in a multiplex touch-down PCR with a mixed TRB-A/B primer pool. Illumina adapters and sample indices were attached to the amplicons in two consecutive PCR reactions using Phusion HS II polymerase. Amplicons were gel-purified using the NucleoSpin Gel and PCR Clean-up kit and were subsequently checked with Qubit and an Agilent 2100 Bioanalyzer. The libraries were sequenced on an Illumina MiSeq with 600-cycle, single-indexed, paired-end runs. Under the source paper's analysis protocol: MiXCR versions 2.12 and 3.0.5 were used to process TRB sequences. Each unique CDR3 nucleotide sequence was treated as one clone, and only productive sequences with two or more reads were kept. Repertoire metrics included Shannon diversity, evenness, clonality (one minus evenness), and alpha-parameterized diversity profiles from alpha 0 to 5. The IGoR algorithm was used to calculate generation probabilities for clones in the paired samples taken before and after chemotherapy. TCRdb ran its own pipeline on the public reads, namely fastp trimming at Q25 and MiXCR clone calling, and kept in-frame beta chains. All rows with the same CDR3 protein become a single entry with the most common DNA and genes. Clone size and V and J calls follow TCRdb, not the original study. The sample records about 13,000 distinct CDR3 sequences, around 23% of which are singletons. Roughly half of the sample is taken by the ten largest.

TCR beta rearrangements were amplified from genomic DNA extracted from peripheral blood rather than from sorted cells or RNA. About this clonotype itself: What this receptor recognizes is not known. Base qualities are not at hand, and no much larger clone is one base apart.

On the study overall, not on this receptor specifically: According to the authors, the repertoire data do not permit conclusions about immunological memory after chemotherapy. Untreated patients with hematological or solid cancers showed significantly lower blood TCR diversity and higher clonality than age-matched healthy donors. In both cancer cohorts, median generation probability rose over the chemotherapy interval, which suggests that the repertoire was reconstituted through rebound thymic output. In healthy donors, the drop in TCR diversity with age came mainly from a loss of richness, whereas in cancer patients a loss of evenness also played a part.

The receptor's source is a human donor in good health. The sequencing sample was made of blood.

The DNA sequence is given as TGTGCCAGCAGGTGGACAGTTACGAACACCGGGGAGCTGTTTTTT. It is translated as CASRWTVTNTGELFF. The chain is encoded by TRBV11-1 joined to TRBJ2-2, and possibly TRBD1, on 6 matching bases. Between the V and J ends, shortened by 6 bases and 0 bases respectively, the junction contains 11 bases. The CDR3 spans 15 residues, from the cysteine through the phenylalanine. Only the CDR3 part of the read is kept: 45 bases, read in frame from the first base. CDR1 SGHAT and CDR2 FQDESV were looked up in the germline V gene (reference sequence).